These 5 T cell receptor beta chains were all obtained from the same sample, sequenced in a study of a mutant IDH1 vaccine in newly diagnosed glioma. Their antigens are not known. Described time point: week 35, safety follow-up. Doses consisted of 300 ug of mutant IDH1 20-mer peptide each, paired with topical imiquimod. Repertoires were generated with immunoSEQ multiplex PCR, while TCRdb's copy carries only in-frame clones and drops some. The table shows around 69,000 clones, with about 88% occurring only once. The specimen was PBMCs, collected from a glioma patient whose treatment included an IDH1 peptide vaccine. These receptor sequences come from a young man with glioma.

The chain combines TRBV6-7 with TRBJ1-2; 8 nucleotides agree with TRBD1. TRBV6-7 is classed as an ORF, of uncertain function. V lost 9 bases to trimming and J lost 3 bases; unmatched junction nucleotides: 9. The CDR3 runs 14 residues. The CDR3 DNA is TGTGCCAGGCGTTACAGGGGGATGGACTATGGCTACACCTTC. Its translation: CARRYRGMDYGYTF.

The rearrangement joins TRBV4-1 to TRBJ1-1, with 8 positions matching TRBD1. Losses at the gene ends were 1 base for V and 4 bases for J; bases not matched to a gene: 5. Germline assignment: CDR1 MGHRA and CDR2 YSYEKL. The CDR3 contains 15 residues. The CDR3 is CASSQGFDRGTEAFF. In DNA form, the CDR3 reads TGCGCCAGCAGCCAAGGTTTTGACAGGGGCACTGAAGCTTTCTTT.

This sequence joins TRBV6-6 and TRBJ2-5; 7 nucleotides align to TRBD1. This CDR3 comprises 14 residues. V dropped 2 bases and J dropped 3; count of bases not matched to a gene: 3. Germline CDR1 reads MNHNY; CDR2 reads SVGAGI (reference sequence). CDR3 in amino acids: CASSYGGQKETQYF. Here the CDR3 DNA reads TGTGCCAGCAGTTACGGGGGACAGAAAGAGACCCAGTACTTC.

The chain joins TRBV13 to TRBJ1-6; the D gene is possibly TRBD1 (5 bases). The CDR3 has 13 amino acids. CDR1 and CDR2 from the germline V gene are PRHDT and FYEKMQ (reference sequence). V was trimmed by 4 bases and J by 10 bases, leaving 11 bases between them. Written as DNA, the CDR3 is TGTGCCAGCAGCTCCCCGGGGGGGTCACCCCTCCACTTT. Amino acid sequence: CASSSPGGSPLHF. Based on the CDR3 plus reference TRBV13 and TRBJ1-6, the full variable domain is AAGVIQSPRHLIKEKRETATLKCYPIPRHDTVYWYQQGPGQDPQFLISFYEKMQSDKGSIPDRFSAQQFSDYHSELNMSSLELGDSALYFCASSSPGGSPLHFGNGTRLTVT.

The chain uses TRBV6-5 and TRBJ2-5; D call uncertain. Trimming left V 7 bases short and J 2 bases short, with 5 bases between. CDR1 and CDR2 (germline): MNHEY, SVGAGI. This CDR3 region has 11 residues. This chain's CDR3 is CASTAQETQYF. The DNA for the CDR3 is TGTGCCAGCACCGCTCAAGAGACCCAGTACTTC.